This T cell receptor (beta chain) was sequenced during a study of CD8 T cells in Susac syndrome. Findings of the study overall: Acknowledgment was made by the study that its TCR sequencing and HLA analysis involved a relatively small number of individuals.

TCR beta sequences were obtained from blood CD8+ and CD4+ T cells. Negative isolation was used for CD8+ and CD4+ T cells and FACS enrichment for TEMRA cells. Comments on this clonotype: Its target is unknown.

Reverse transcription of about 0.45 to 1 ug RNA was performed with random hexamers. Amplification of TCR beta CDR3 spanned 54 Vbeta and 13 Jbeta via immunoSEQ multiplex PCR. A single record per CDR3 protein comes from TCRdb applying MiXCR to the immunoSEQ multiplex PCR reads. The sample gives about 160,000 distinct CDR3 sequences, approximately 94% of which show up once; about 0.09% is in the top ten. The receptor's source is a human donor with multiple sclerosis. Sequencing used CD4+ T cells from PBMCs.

CDR3 bases: TGTGCCAGCAGGCCCCCGGACAGCTCCTACGAGCAGTACTTC. Residues: CASRPPDSSYEQYF. V is TRBV12-3 or TRBV12-4 and J is TRBJ2-7, with D possibly matching TRBD1 (6 bases). The V end lost 6 bases, the J end lost 0 bases, and 12 bases lay between the germline ends. The CDR3 spans 14 residues.